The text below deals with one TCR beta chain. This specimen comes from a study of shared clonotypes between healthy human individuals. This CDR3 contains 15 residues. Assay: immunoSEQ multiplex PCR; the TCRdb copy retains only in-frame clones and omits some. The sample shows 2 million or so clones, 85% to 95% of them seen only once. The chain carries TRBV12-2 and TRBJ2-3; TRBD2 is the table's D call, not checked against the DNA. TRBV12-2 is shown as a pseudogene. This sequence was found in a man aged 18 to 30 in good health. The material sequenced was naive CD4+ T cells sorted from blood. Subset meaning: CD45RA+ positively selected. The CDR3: CASRLLAGDTDTQYF. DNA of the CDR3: TGTGCAAGTCGCTTGCTAGCGGGGGACACAGATACGCAGTATTTT.